The next 24 T cell receptor beta chains were all read from a single sample in a study of T cell responses to AZD1222 COVID-19 vaccine. Sequenced by immunoSEQ multiplex PCR; TCRdb stores in-frame clones only, minus some. Among roughly 100,000 clones listed, 86% were seen once. This specimen consisted of peripheral blood, obtained 28 days after the second dose of the MenACWY control vaccine. The receptors were gathered from an adult who received the MenACWY meningococcal vaccine as a control.

The genes are TRBV28 and TRBJ1-6, with D unclear. V lost 2 bases to trimming and J lost 10 bases, with 12 bases between them. Germline V CDR1 and CDR2: MDHEN, SYDVKM. The CDR3 runs 14 residues. CDR3 in DNA: TGTGCCAGCAGTTTACTCTTCCTAGGGTCACCCCTCCACTTT. Translating it yields CASSLLFLGSPLHF.

This clone was seen a single time. The chain couples TRBV23-1 to TRBJ1-6; TRBD1 agrees at 9 bases. TRBV23-1 is noted as an ORF with a role that remains uncertain. The length of the CDR3 is 16 residues. After removal of 3 bases from V and 5 bases from J, the junction contained 5 bases not matched to a gene. CDR3 in amino acids: CASSQFTGGNNSPLHF. CDR3 DNA: TGCGCCAGCAGTCAGTTTACAGGGGGCAATAATTCACCCCTCCACTTT.

This sequence joins TRBV18 and TRBJ1-1; D call uncertain. CDR3 length: 15 residues. V gave up 4 bases and J gave up 0 bases, with 12 bases separating them. Looked up from germline, CDR1 is KGHSH and CDR2 is LQKENI. The CDR3 loop is CASSRPDGMNTEAFF. In nucleotides, the CDR3 is TGTGCCAGCTCACGACCTGACGGCATGAACACTGAAGCTTTCTTT.

The gene calls are TRBV9 and TRBJ1-3; no reliable D call. CDR3 size: 16 residues. In germline, CDR1 is SGDLS, CDR2 YYNGEE. The V end lost 0 bases, the J end lost 0 bases, and 10 bases lay between the germline ends. CDR3 amino acids: CASSVGLRSSGNTIYF. The CDR3 nucleotides are TGTGCCAGCAGCGTAGGTCTCAGATCCTCTGGAAACACCATATATTTT.

The chain uses TRBV28 and TRBJ1-6; D call uncertain. The V gene's germline CDR1 is MDHEN and CDR2 SYDVKM. The CDR3 loop spans 17 amino acids. The V and J ends lost 6 bases and 7 bases respectively, with 22 bases between them. Here the CDR3 reads CASRPDGSSGWNSPLHF. DNA of the CDR3: TGTGCCAGCAGACCCGATGGGTCCTCCGGGTGGAATTCACCCCTCCACTTT.

The chain is built from TRBV27 and TRBJ1-2, with no clear D. Germline values: CDR1 MNHEY, CDR2 SMNVEV (reference sequence). The CDR3 sequence is 15 residues long. Trimming took 5 bases from V and 1 from J, leaving 14 bases between them. The CDR3 reads CASSRGQNFNYGYTF. The DNA for the CDR3 is TGTGCCAGCAGTCGAGGGCAGAATTTTAACTATGGCTACACCTTC.

The chain combines TRBV4-1 with TRBJ2-5, with a tentative D call TRBD1 (6 bases). V was shortened by 4 bases and J by 9 bases, with 24 bases between the two germline ends. CDR3 length equals 16 residues. Germline V lookup: CDR1 MGHRA, CDR2 YSYEKL. CDR3 in DNA: TGCGCCAGCAGCCCAAAACGGGGACACCTTGAGGGGGCCCAGTACTTC. Protein: CASSPKRGHLEGAQYF.

As to this clone: Additional DNA sequences in this sample encode the identical CDR3. V and J are TRBV7-9 and TRBJ1-1; D is perhaps TRBD1 (5 bases). The CDR3 is 14 residues long. Deletions cut 1 base from V and 3 bases from J, with 9 bases between. Germline V gives CDR1 SEHNR, CDR2 FQNEAQ (reference sequence). The CDR3 DNA is TGTGCCAGCAGCTTAGTGGGGCGCGACACTGAAGCTTTCTTT. Protein sequence: CASSLVGRDTEAFF.

The CDR3 sequence is CSVELGGGIYEQYF. The CDR3 DNA reads as TGCAGCGTTGAGTTAGGAGGGGGTATCTACGAGCAGTACTTC. J is TRBJ2-7 and V is TRBV29-1, with D perhaps assigned TRBD1 or TRBD2 (6 bases each). The CDR3 runs to 14 residues. Germline V CDR1 and CDR2: SQVTM, ANQGSEA. With 3 bases removed from V and 3 bases from J, the gap between germline ends came to 15 bases.

V usage is TRBV25-1 and J usage is TRBJ2-2; no clear D. The CDR3 runs to 17 residues. Trimming stripped 3 bases from V and 2 bases from J, with 16 bases between. Germline CDR1 MGHDK, CDR2 SYGVNS. The DNA for the CDR3 is TGTGCCAGCAGTGACCTCGGAATGACCGCTAACACCGGGGAGCTGTTTTTT. Translated, it gives CASSDLGMTANTGELFF.

CDR3 region: CASSVGVRVGGYTF. The CDR3 DNA reads as TGTGCCAGCAGCGTAGGCGTCAGGGTGGGTGGCTACACCTTC. The chain links TRBV9 to TRBJ1-2; D perhaps matches TRBD1 (5 bases). The length of the CDR3 is 14 residues. Germline V lookup: CDR1 SGDLS, CDR2 YYNGEE. V was pared by 0 bases and J by 7 bases, with 13 bases between.

This clone was detected only once. The rearrangement joins TRBV9 to TRBJ2-3; D is ambiguous. V lost 0 bases, J lost 6 bases, and 8 bases lay in between. CDR3 length: 13 amino acids. The germline V gene has CDR1 SGDLS and CDR2 YYNGEE. The CDR3, as DNA: TGTGCCAGCAGCGTAGGGGCTTCCGATACGCAGTATTTT. This codes for CASSVGASDTQYF.

This clone has only a few counts. The chain recombines TRBV3-1 (or the pseudogene TRBV3-2) with TRBJ1-1; TRBD1 matches 8 bases. V dropped 2 bases and J dropped 1; count of bases not matched to a gene: 3. The CDR3 has 15 residues. The germline gives CDR1 LGHDT, CDR2 YNNKEL (reference sequence). The CDR3 here is CASSQYGTGNTEAFF. DNA of the CDR3: TGTGCCAGCAGCCAATACGGGACAGGGAACACTGAAGCTTTCTTT.

V gene TRBV5-5 combines with J gene TRBJ1-4; TRBD1 might be the D (5 bases). Germline V gene lookup returns CDR1 SGHKS and CDR2 YYEKEE (reference sequence). V shed 4 bases and J shed 5 bases, with 15 bases lying between them. CDR3 length equals 15 residues. CDR3 nucleotides: TGTGCCAGCAGCGCTCCGGGACGGGTGAATGAAAAACTGTTTTTT. Residues: CASSAPGRVNEKLFF.

The chain uses TRBV2 and TRBJ1-4; 8 bases align to TRBD1. V lost 3 bases to trimming and J lost 8 bases; unmatched junction nucleotides: 5. The V gene's germline CDR1 is SNHLY and CDR2 FYNNEI. CDR3 length equals 14 residues. The CDR3 sequence is CASSDTGGGEKLFF. The CDR3 bases are TGTGCCAGCAGTGATACAGGGGGTGGAGAAAAACTGTTTTTT.

V and J are TRBV9 and TRBJ2-1; 9 nucleotides line up with TRBD1. The CDR3 is 15 residues long. With 2 bases clipped from V and 3 bases from J, the junction kept 3 bases outside the gene matches. Germline CDR1 SGDLS, CDR2 YYNGEE. Written as DNA, the CDR3 is TGTGCCAGCAGCGTGCGGACAGGGGACTACAATGAGCAGTTCTTC. Amino acids: CASSVRTGDYNEQFF.

This clone was seen just once. V is TRBV7-9 and J is TRBJ1-3; D gene uncertain. CDR3 length equals 14 residues. The V and J ends lost 3 bases and 3 bases respectively, with 9 bases between them. Germline CDR1 is SEHNR and CDR2 is FQNEAQ (reference sequence). Here the CDR3 DNA reads TGTGCCAGCAGCTTGAGGAGCGGTGGAAACACCATATATTTT. Translation: CASSLRSGGNTIYF.

This rearrangement joins TRBV5-8 to TRBJ2-5, with TRBD1 identical over 7 bases. Looked up from germline, CDR1 is SGHTS and CDR2 is YDEGEE. After removal of 4 bases from V and 2 bases from J, the junction contained 17 bases not matched to a gene. This CDR3 is built from 18 residues. CDR3 loop: CASSPGQTSTGVQETQYF. The CDR3 DNA follows: TGTGCCAGCAGCCCAGGCCAGACGAGCACAGGGGTACAAGAGACCCAGTACTTC. The full variable domain, rest sourced from reference TRBV5-8 and TRBJ2-5, is EAGVTQSPTHLIKTRGQQATLRCSPISGHTSVYWYQQALGLGLQFLLWYDEGEERNRGNFPPRFSGRQFPNYSSELNVNALELEDSALYLCASSPGQTSTGVQETQYFGPGTRLLVL.

The V call is TRBV7-8, the J call TRBJ2-5; the match to TRBD2 covers 8 bases. The CDR3 has 16 residues. Unmatched junction bases numbered 15, after V lost 7 bases and J lost 5 bases. CDR1 and CDR2 (germline): SGHVS, FQNEAQ. The DNA of the CDR3 is TGTGCCAGCACCCGCCAGAGCGGGGGTATTGGGGAGACCCAGTACTTC. Residues: CASTRQSGGIGETQYF.

The genes are TRBV5-1 and TRBJ2-5; TRBD2 matches 11 bases. The CDR3 consists of 15 residues. V trimming: 1 base; J trimming: 2 bases; junction bases outside the gene matches: 1. Germline loops: CDR1 SGHRS, CDR2 YFSETQ. DNA of the CDR3: TGCGCCAGCAGCTTGCTAGCGGGGGGACAAGAGACCCAGTACTTC. It yields the protein CASSLLAGGQETQYF.

This chain connects TRBV11-1 to TRBJ1-1; 7 bases line up with TRBD1. The length of the CDR3 is 15 residues. The V segment lost 1 base and the J segment 1 base; nucleotides outside the gene matches: 3. Germline CDR1 SGHAT, CDR2 FQDESV (reference sequence). Here the CDR3 DNA reads TGTGCCAGCAGCTTAGTAAACAGGGGGAACACTGAAGCTTTCTTT. It specifies CASSLVNRGNTEAFF.

The genes are TRBV9 and TRBJ2-5, with TRBD2 matching over 14 bases. The CDR3 consists of 16 residues. Trimming cost V 4 bases and J 5 bases; bases outside gene matches: 7. CDR1 is SGDLS and CDR2 is YYNGEE in the germline V gene. DNA for the CDR3: TGTGCCAGCAGCCGGACTAGCGGGGGGCCGGAGGAGACCCAGTACTTC. This encodes CASSRTSGGPEETQYF.

This clone was seen once. The V and J genes are TRBV18 and TRBJ1-2; 7 bases match TRBD1. Germline V CDR1 and CDR2: KGHSH, LQKENI. J lost 4 bases, V lost 6 bases, and 14 bases had no gene match. This CDR3 has 16 amino acids. The CDR3 here is CASSQNRGRGAYGYTF. CDR3 DNA sequence: TGTGCCAGCTCCCAAAACAGGGGCCGCGGGGCCTATGGCTACACCTTC.

The chain is built from TRBV9 and TRBJ2-3; D not resolved. CDR3 length equals 15 residues. The ends were cut back, 4 bases at V and 4 bases at J, with 16 bases in the middle. Per the germline V gene, CDR1 is SGDLS and CDR2 is YYNGEE. The CDR3 bases are TGTGCCAGCAGCCCGACAAACGGCGTTGCAGATACGCAGTATTTT. It encodes CASSPTNGVADTQYF.